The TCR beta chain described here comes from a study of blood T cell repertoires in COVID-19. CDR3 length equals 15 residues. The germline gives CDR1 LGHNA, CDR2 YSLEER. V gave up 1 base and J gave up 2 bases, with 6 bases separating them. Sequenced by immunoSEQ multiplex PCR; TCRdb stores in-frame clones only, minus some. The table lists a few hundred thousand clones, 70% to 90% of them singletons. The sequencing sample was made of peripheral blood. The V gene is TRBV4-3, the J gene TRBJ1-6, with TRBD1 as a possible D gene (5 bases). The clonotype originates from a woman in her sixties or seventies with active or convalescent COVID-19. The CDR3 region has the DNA TGCGCCAGCAGCCAAGGGGGCACCTATAATTCACCCCTCCACTTT. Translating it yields CASSQGGTYNSPLHF.